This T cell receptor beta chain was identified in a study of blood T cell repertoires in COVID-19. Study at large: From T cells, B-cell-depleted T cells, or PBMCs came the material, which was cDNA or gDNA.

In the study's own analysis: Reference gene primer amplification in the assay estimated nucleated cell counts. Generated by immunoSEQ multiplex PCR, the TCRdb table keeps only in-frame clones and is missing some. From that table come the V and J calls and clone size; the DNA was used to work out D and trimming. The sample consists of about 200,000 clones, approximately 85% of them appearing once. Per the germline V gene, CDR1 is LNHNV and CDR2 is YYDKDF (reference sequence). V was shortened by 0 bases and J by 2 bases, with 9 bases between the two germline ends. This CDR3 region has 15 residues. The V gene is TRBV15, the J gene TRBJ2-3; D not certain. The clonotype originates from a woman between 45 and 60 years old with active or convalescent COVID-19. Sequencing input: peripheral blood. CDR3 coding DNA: TGTGCCACCAGCAGAGATCCGAGATCCACAGATACGCAGTATTTT. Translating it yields CATSRDPRSTDTQYF.